This is a list of T cell receptor beta chains from one sample in a study of T cells in Graves' hyperthyroidism and ophthalmopathy. Using its own MiXCR run on the multiplex PCR reads, TCRdb lists one record per CDR3 protein. The table records around 720,000 distinct CDR3 sequences, around 40% of them present only once. Sequencing used blood. These TCRs come from a woman aged 40-49 years with Graves' hyperthyroidism. Each CDR3 is given with its conserved first and last residue. Fields, in order: D gene, V gene, J gene, clone size, CDR3 DNA, CDR3 protein. D genes are given only for firm matches. Size tells how often a clone was seen (once, few, many) or the class of an expanded clone, and some rows leave it out.

>TRBD1|TRBV29-1|TRBJ2-5|many
TGCAGCGTTGGACAGGGAAAAGGGGAGACCCAGTACTTC
CSVGQGKGETQYF
>TRBD2|TRBV5-5|TRBJ2-5|many
TGTGCCAGCAGCTTAGGGTTGGCGGGAGTGGAGACCCAGTACTTC
CASSLGLAGVETQYF
>-|TRBV4-3|TRBJ2-5|few
TGCGCCAGCAGCCAAGATTGGTCCTACCGGGAGACCCAGTACTTC
CASSQDWSYRETQYF
>-|TRBV2|TRBJ1-2|few
TGTGCCAGCAGTATAGCCCCAGGGCTGGATGGCTACACCTTC
CASSIAPGLDGYTF
>-|TRBV30|TRBJ2-5|few
TGTGCCTGGATGGGGGTCGTCGAGACCCAGTACTTC
CAWMGVVETQYF
>TRBD1|TRBV20-1|TRBJ1-6|few
TGCAGTGCTAGGGAAGGGGGCCCTATGAGCTCCTATAATTCACCCCTCCACTTT
CSAREGGPMSSYNSPLHF
>-|TRBV14|TRBJ1-4|few
TGTGCCAGCAGCCAGAATGGACTGGCTAATGAAAAACTGTTTTTT
CASSQNGLANEKLFF
>TRBD1|TRBV7-9|TRBJ1-5|-
TGTGCCAGCAGTTCTCCGGGACAGTCGAGCAATCAGCCCCAGCATTTT
CASSSPGQSSNQPQHF
>TRBD2|TRBV20-1|TRBJ2-7|many
TGCAGTGCTAGAGATACGACTAGCGGGGCATACGAGCAGTACTTC
CSARDTTSGAYEQYF
>TRBD1|TRBV7-6|TRBJ2-7|many
TGTGCCAGCAGCTTATACCGGGACAGGGGGGGTGACGAGCAGTACTTC
CASSLYRDRGGDEQYF
>TRBD2|TRBV14|TRBJ2-1|-
TGTGCCAGCAGCCCGATTGGGGGGGTACTAACTTACAATGAGCAGTTCTTC
CASSPIGGVLTYNEQFF
>-|TRBV6-5|TRBJ1-1|few
TGTGCCACCACCGGGACGGTGAACACTGAAGCTTTCTTT
CATTGTVNTEAFF
>TRBD1|TRBV7-9|TRBJ1-2|once
TGTGCCAGCAGCGCCGGGGACAGCCCTTTGTATGGCTACACCTTC
CASSAGDSPLYGYTF
>TRBD1|TRBV12-3/TRBV12-4|TRBJ1-4|-
TGTGCCAGCAGCCACCGACAGGGGTCTAATGAAAAACTGTTTTTT
CASSHRQGSNEKLFF
>-|TRBV7-2|TRBJ2-7|-
TGTGCCAGCAGCTTAGTGGGGGCTAGCTCCGAGCAGTACTTC
CASSLVGASSEQYF
>-|TRBV7-8|TRBJ1-4|many
TGTGCCAGCAGCTTACCCCGACAGGATTCTGAAAAACTGTTTTTT
CASSLPRQDSEKLFF
>-|TRBV25-1|TRBJ2-5|-
TGTGCCAGCAGTGATGGTAGCGTTGAGACCCAGTACTTC
CASSDGSVETQYF
>TRBD2|TRBV5-4|TRBJ2-2|-
TGTGCCAGCAGCCAGGGACTAGCGGGAGGATCCGGGGAGCTGTTTTTT
CASSQGLAGGSGELFF
>-|TRBV5-1|TRBJ2-7|-
TGCGCCAGCAGAATAGAGGCCGGGTTTTGGGCCGAGCAGTACTTC
CASRIEAGFWAEQYF
>-|TRBV2|TRBJ2-5|once
TGTGCCAGCGGTGGAATCACCTCCCTTCAGGGGACCCAGTACTTC
CASGGITSLQGTQYF
>TRBD1|TRBV5-1|TRBJ1-2|-
TGCGCCAGCAGCCGACGACAGGGGGAATCCTATGGCTACACCTTC
CASSRRQGESYGYTF
>-|TRBV25-1|TRBJ1-1|few
TGTGCCAGCACCTCCAAGGTAGGGGCTGAAGCTTTCTTT
CASTSKVGAEAFF
>TRBD2|TRBV6-5|TRBJ2-7|few
TGTGCCAGCAGAGCCGGGACTAGCGGTTTATACGAGCAGTACTTC
CASRAGTSGLYEQYF
>-|TRBV19|TRBJ1-4|many
TGTGCCAGTAAAGTCAGGGGAGGAGAAAAACTGTTTTTT
CASKVRGGEKLFF
>TRBD1|TRBV29-1|TRBJ1-2|many
TGCAGCGTTCGACAGGGGGTCCTCTATGGCTACACCTTC
CSVRQGVLYGYTF
>TRBD1|TRBV6-5|TRBJ1-2|-
TGTACCAGCAGTTACGTTCAGGGGGAAGACTATGGCTACACCTTC
CTSSYVQGEDYGYTF
>-|TRBV3-1|TRBJ1-6|-
TGTGCCAGCTGCCAGACAGGAGATAATTCACCCCTCCACTTT
CASCQTGDNSPLHF
>TRBD2|TRBV25-1|TRBJ2-7|-
TGTGCCAGTAGCGGGAGTGTGTACGAGCAGTACTTC
CASSGSVYEQYF
>-|TRBV5-1|TRBJ2-7|few
TGCGCCAGCAGCTTCGTGTTCGACGGAACCTACGAGCAGTACTTC
CASSFVFDGTYEQYF
>-|TRBV6-2/TRBV6-3|TRBJ1-2|-
TGTGCCAGCAGTTCGGCGAATAGGAACTATGGCTACACCTTC
CASSSANRNYGYTF
>-|TRBV7-2|TRBJ2-7|many
TGTGCCAGCAGGTGGGGGGACGAGCAGTACTTC
CASRWGDEQYF
>-|TRBV7-2|TRBJ2-5|-
TGTGCCAGCAGCTTAATCTTTATCAGGACCCCGCAATACTTC
CASSLIFIRTPQYF
>-|TRBV15|TRBJ1-1|once
TGTGCCACCAGCAGTCGGGACGGCAACACTGAAGCTTTCTTT
CATSSRDGNTEAFF
>-|TRBV6-5|TRBJ2-6|few
TGTGCCAGCGTGGCAGTCCCTGAAGCTTTC
CASVAVPEAF
>-|TRBV2|TRBJ2-6|many
TGTGCCAGCAGTGACCCCCCGCACTCTGGGGCCAACGTCCTGACTTTC
CASSDPPHSGANVLTF